The rows below give T cell receptor beta chains drawn from one sample of a study of cytomegalovirus exposure and HLA in healthy donors. The protocol was immunoSEQ multiplex PCR, while the TCRdb copy is restricted to in-frame clones and leaves out a portion. The sample lists 170,000 or so clones; about 80% were seen once. Sequencing input: PBMCs. The receptors were sampled from a woman aged 18-29 years in good health and CMV-seropositive. The CDR3 runs from the conserved cysteine through the conserved F or W. Each record gives: V gene, J gene, D gene, clone size, CDR3 DNA, CDR3 protein. D genes are given only for firm matches. Size tells how often a clone was seen (once, few, many) or the class of an expanded clone, and some rows leave it out.

TRBV2	TRBJ2-5	TRBD2	-	TGTGCCAGCAGTGAAGGGGGACTAGCGGTGCTTCAAGAGACCCAGTACTTC	CASSEGGLAVLQETQYF
TRBV6-5	TRBJ1-1	-	once	TGTGCCAGCAGTTACGCGGGGTACACTGAAGCTTTCTTT	CASSYAGYTEAFF
TRBV7-9	TRBJ2-7	TRBD2	-	TGTGCCAGCAGCCGTAGCGGGACTAGCGAGCAGTACTTC	CASSRSGTSEQYF
TRBV5-1	TRBJ1-5	TRBD1	-	TGCGCCAGCAGCTTCCAAAGACAGGGCGAGGGCAATCAGCCCCAGCATTTT	CASSFQRQGEGNQPQHF
TRBV5-8	TRBJ2-6	-	once	TGTGCCAGCAGGCAGGGGCCCGGGGCCAACGTCCTGACTTTC	CASRQGPGANVLTF
TRBV27	TRBJ1-1	-	-	TGTGCCACTGGGGACAACATGAACACTGAAGCTTTCTTT	CATGDNMNTEAFF
TRBV6-5	TRBJ2-7	TRBD2	-	TGTGCCAGCAGTTACGAGCGGGGGACCTCCTACGAGCAGTACTTC	CASSYERGTSYEQYF
TRBV4-1	TRBJ2-1	-	-	TGCGCCAGCAGCCAAAGGCCGGTTACGGGCAATGAGCAGTTCTTC	CASSQRPVTGNEQFF
TRBV7-6	TRBJ2-3	-	-	TGTGCCAGCAGCTGGGGGGCAGATACGCAGTATTTT	CASSWGADTQYF
TRBV7-8	TRBJ2-7	TRBD1	-	TGTGCCAGCAGCTTATTACAGGGGGTTGGCGAGCAGTACTTC	CASSLLQGVGEQYF
TRBV25-1	TRBJ1-2	-	-	TGTGCCAGCAGTTTAGGGGAGGGCTATGGCTACACCTTC	CASSLGEGYGYTF
TRBV28	TRBJ1-6	-	-	TGTGCCAGCCACTTAGGGCGGACAAGCTCCTATAATTCACCCCTCCACTTT	CASHLGRTSSYNSPLHF
TRBV7-9	TRBJ1-1	TRBD1	-	TGTGCCAGCAGCTTAACCCGGGACAGGGCTGAAGCTTTCTTT	CASSLTRDRAEAFF
TRBV7-2	TRBJ2-5	TRBD2	once	TGTGCCAGCAGCTTAGGTTCGGGGGGGGTCCTTAAGGAGACCCAGTACTTC	CASSLGSGGVLKETQYF
TRBV5-1	TRBJ2-5	TRBD1	few	TGCGCCAGCAGCTTGGGGACAGGGGGCCAAGAGACCCAGTACTTC	CASSLGTGGQETQYF
TRBV5-6	TRBJ2-7	-	-	TGTGCCAGCAGCCGACGAAGGGGTTGGGACGAGCAGTACTTC	CASSRRRGWDEQYF
TRBV29-1	TRBJ2-1	-	-	TGCAGTGGCTGGGGGGGGGCCGACAATGAGCAGTTCTTC	CSGWGGADNEQFF
TRBV7-3	TRBJ2-2	-	-	TGTGCCTCTAGGGCAGGGACAAGCACCGGGGAGCTGTTTTTT	CASRAGTSTGELFF
TRBV7-2	TRBJ2-5	TRBD1	-	TGTGCCAGCAGCTTGGGAACCGGGACAGGACAAGAGACCCAGTACTTC	CASSLGTGTGQETQYF
TRBV19	TRBJ1-2	TRBD1	-	TGTGCCAGCGCCCCCCGGGACAGAGACTATGGCTACACCTTC	CASAPRDRDYGYTF
TRBV5-1	TRBJ1-1	-	-	TGCGCCAGCAGCCCCAGGACAGATTCCAAATCCGAAGCTTTCTTT	CASSPRTDSKSEAFF
TRBV7-9	TRBJ2-7	TRBD1	-	TGTGCCAGCAGCTTTTTTTCCGGGACAGGAAATCACTACGAGCAGTACTTC	CASSFFSGTGNHYEQYF
TRBV5-1	TRBJ1-6	-	few	TGCGCCAGCAGCTCTACGGGTGTGTATAATTCACCCCTCCACTTT	CASSSTGVYNSPLHF
TRBV6-5	TRBJ1-1	TRBD1	-	TGTGCCAGCAGCAAACCAGGGGGTTTCACTGAAGCTTTCTTT	CASSKPGGFTEAFF
TRBV7-3	TRBJ1-2	-	-	TGTGCCAGCAGCTTAACTCCGACGTACCCGGGAAACTATGGCTACACCTTC	CASSLTPTYPGNYGYTF
TRBV7-8	TRBJ1-1	-	-	TGTGCCAGCAGCTTAGCGTTTCCGGGTATGAACACTGAAGCTTTCTTT	CASSLAFPGMNTEAFF
TRBV5-1	TRBJ1-1	-	-	TGCGCCAGCAGCTTGAGGGGTGACAGGACAACTGAAGCTTTCTTT	CASSLRGDRTTEAFF
TRBV18	TRBJ2-3	TRBD1	-	TGTGCCAGCTCACTGACAGGGGGGAATACGCAGTATTTT	CASSLTGGNTQYF
TRBV14	TRBJ2-1	TRBD1	-	TGTGCCAGCAGCCCGACCGGGACAGACAATGAGCAGTTCTTC	CASSPTGTDNEQFF
TRBV5-4	TRBJ2-7	TRBD1	-	TGTGCCAGCAGTTCCGGGACAGCGAGCTCCTACGAGCAGTACTTC	CASSSGTASSYEQYF
TRBV5-4	TRBJ2-2	TRBD1	-	TGTGCCAGCAGCGTACAGGGGAGGAACACCGGGGAGCTGTTTTTT	CASSVQGRNTGELFF
TRBV7-7	TRBJ2-3	TRBD2	-	TGTGCCAGCAGCTTAGGAGTAGCGGGGGTTACAGATACGCAGTATTTT	CASSLGVAGVTDTQYF
TRBV5-4	TRBJ1-2	TRBD1	-	TGTGCCAGCAGCAGGGGACAGGGTACCCTTCGGCCCTATGGCTACACCTTC	CASSRGQGTLRPYGYTF
TRBV7-2	TRBJ2-3	TRBD1	-	TGTGCCAGCAGATCACAGGGGGCAGATACGCAGTATTTT	CASRSQGADTQYF
TRBV19	TRBJ1-2	TRBD1	few	TGTGCCACCCGACAGGGGACAAACTATGGCTACACCTTC	CATRQGTNYGYTF
TRBV5-6	TRBJ2-7	-	few	TGTGCCAGCAGCTCATTACAATACGAGCAGTACTTC	CASSSLQYEQYF
TRBV7-2	TRBJ2-7	-	-	TGTGCCAGCAGCTTAGCGGCAGCGGAAATCTACGAGCAGTACTTC	CASSLAAAEIYEQYF
TRBV25-1	TRBJ2-5	-	-	TGTGCCAGCAGTCAACCCGGGTCGGAGACCCAGTACTTC	CASSQPGSETQYF
TRBV6-1	TRBJ2-5	-	-	TGTGCCAGCAGTGAAATGGCTCTCAACCAAGAGACCCAGTACTTC	CASSEMALNQETQYF
TRBV27	TRBJ2-7	-	once	TGTGCCAGCAGTAAACCGCAGGGGAGCTCCTACGAGCAGTACTTC	CASSKPQGSSYEQYF
TRBV6-1	TRBJ1-2	-	-	TGTGCCAGCAAGGGAATCCGGACGGCGGGGGGCTACACCTTC	CASKGIRTAGGYTF
TRBV9	TRBJ1-1	TRBD1	-	TGTGCCAGCAGCCCCCGTGACAGGGTATATGAAGCTTTCTTT	CASSPRDRVYEAFF
TRBV11-2	TRBJ1-5	-	-	TGTGCCAGCAGCGTGGGGCGGGGGAACAATCAGCCCCAGCATTTT	CASSVGRGNNQPQHF
TRBV29-1	TRBJ2-1	TRBD2	-	TGCAGCGTTGAAGGCCTGAGCGGGGGGTACAATGAGCAGTTCTTC	CSVEGLSGGYNEQFF
TRBV6-5	TRBJ2-3	TRBD1	few	TGTGCCAGCAGTTACTCGACAGGGCCAGATACGCAGTATTTT	CASSYSTGPDTQYF
TRBV7-9	TRBJ2-7	-	-	TGTGCCAGCAGCTTACAGGGTCGGTCCAACGAGCAGTACTTC	CASSLQGRSNEQYF